These T cell receptor beta chains were read from a single sample in a study of T cell changes during pregnancy in multiple sclerosis. Profiled with immunoSEQ multiplex PCR; TCRdb holds only in-frame clones, not every one. The top ten clones hold roughly 0.9% of a sample with roughly 72,000 clones, about 89% of them seen once. Sequenced here: peripheral blood, sampled in the first trimester of pregnancy. The receptors come from a female donor in good health, enrolled as a control in a pregnancy study. The CDR3 runs from the conserved cysteine through the conserved F or W. A D gene is named only where the DNA matches it firmly. Clone sizes are given selectively: once, few, many, or a class where the clone is expanded.

j_gene	abundance	d_gene	v_gene	CDR3nt	CDR3aa
TRBJ1-2	-	TRBD1	TRBV5-4	TGTGCCAGCAGCCGACAGGGAGGCGGCTACACCTTC	CASSRQGGGYTF
TRBJ2-4	once	-	TRBV28	TGTGCCAGCAGCCCCCCCGCAGGGCAGGTAAACATTCAGTACTTC	CASSPPAGQVNIQYF
TRBJ1-2	-	TRBD1	TRBV15	TGTGCCACCAGCAGAGACGACAGGGGGGAAGCCGAGAACTATGGCTACACCTTC	CATSRDDRGEAENYGYTF
TRBJ2-1	once	-	TRBV4-1	TGCGCCAGCAGCCAAGATGAGGTGACTAGGCGATACAATGAGCAGTTCTTC	CASSQDEVTRRYNEQFF
TRBJ2-7	-	TRBD1	TRBV11-1	TGTGCCAGCAGCCGGACAGGGGGAGGCTACGAGCAGTACTTC	CASSRTGGGYEQYF
TRBJ1-1	-	TRBD1	TRBV9	TGTGCCAGCAGCGTAGCCGGGACAGGGGGGAACACTGAAGCTTTCTTT	CASSVAGTGGNTEAFF
TRBJ2-1	few	-	TRBV6-6	TGTGCCAGCAGCCCCCGCGGATACAATGAGCAGTTCTTC	CASSPRGYNEQFF
TRBJ1-3	-	-	TRBV6-1	TGTGCCAGCAACCTACAGGGTACTGGAAACACCATATATTTT	CASNLQGTGNTIYF
TRBJ1-4	-	TRBD1	TRBV28	TGTGCCAGCATCAAGACAGGGTCAACTAATGAAAAACTGTTTTTT	CASIKTGSTNEKLFF
TRBJ2-3	-	-	TRBV7-9	TGTGCCACCGGGGATAGACCAAACACAGATACGCAGTATTTT	CATGDRPNTDTQYF
TRBJ2-2	-	-	TRBV7-9	TGTGCCAGCAGCCTTACAAACACCGGGGAGCTGTTTTTT	CASSLTNTGELFF
TRBJ2-1	-	TRBD2	TRBV10-3	TGTGCCATCAGCCCGGGACTAGCGGACAATGAGCAGTTCTTC	CAISPGLADNEQFF
TRBJ1-1	-	TRBD1	TRBV10-3	TGTGCCATCCGTATCTCCAGGGGGTTTGACACTGAAGCTTTCTTT	CAIRISRGFDTEAFF
TRBJ1-6	-	-	TRBV10-1	TGCGCCAGCAGTGAGGGGAGTCATTCACCCCTCCACTTT	CASSEGSHSPLHF
TRBJ1-6	-	TRBD1	TRBV18	TGTGCCAGCTCAGCATTACAGGGGCGGCCAAATTCACCCCTCCACTTT	CASSALQGRPNSPLHF
TRBJ1-4	-	-	TRBV19	TGTGCCAGTAGTATCCTCAGGGGCAATGAAAAACTGTTTTTT	CASSILRGNEKLFF
TRBJ1-6	-	TRBD1	TRBV7-8	TGTGCCAGCAGCTCCGGACAGGGGGCTTCCTATAATTCACCCCTCCACTTT	CASSSGQGASYNSPLHF
TRBJ2-3	few	-	TRBV25-1	TGTGCCAGCAGGATCCCACAGGTCTTCCATCGCACAGATACGCAGTATTTT	CASRIPQVFHRTDTQYF
TRBJ1-1	-	TRBD1	TRBV28	TGTGCCAGCAGTTCGGGACAGGGGTATAGGAACACTGAAGCTTTCTTT	CASSSGQGYRNTEAFF
TRBJ2-3	few	TRBD2	TRBV5-1	TGCGCCAGCAGCCTGATAGCGGGGGGATCCCCAGCAGATACGCAGTATTTT	CASSLIAGGSPADTQYF
TRBJ2-2	-	TRBD1	TRBV11-3	TGTGCCAGCACCCTAACCAGGGGGTCGAAGGAGCTGTTTTTT	CASTLTRGSKELFF
TRBJ2-5	-	TRBD2	TRBV27	TGTGCCAGCAGGCTAGCGGGAGTTGAGACCCAGTACTTC	CASRLAGVETQYF
TRBJ1-1	-	TRBD1	TRBV27	TGTGCCAGCAGTTTACCCAACAGGGGACCAGCTTTCTTT	CASSLPNRGPAFF
TRBJ2-3	once	TRBD1	TRBV7-8	TGTGCCAGCAGCCCCTGGGACAGGGGGGCCACTAGCACAGATACGCAGTATTTT	CASSPWDRGATSTDTQYF
TRBJ1-1	-	-	TRBV15	TGTGCCACCAGCATAGGGGAGGGGTTGGGCGCTTTCTTT	CATSIGEGLGAFF
TRBJ1-1	-	TRBD1	TRBV28	TGTGCCAGCAGCGCCCCCAGGGGGGAACTCACTGAAGCTTTCTTT	CASSAPRGELTEAFF
TRBJ1-2	-	TRBD1	TRBV2	TGTGCCAGCAGTCCCCGGACAGGGGGAGTACATGGCTACACCTTC	CASSPRTGGVHGYTF
TRBJ2-7	-	TRBD2	TRBV11-2	TGTGCCAGCAGCTATTTTAGCGGGAGTGAGAACGAGCAGTACTTC	CASSYFSGSENEQYF
TRBJ2-5	-	-	TRBV5-1	TGCGCCAGCAGCTTCGGCCCAACGGAGGAGACCCAGTACTTC	CASSFGPTEETQYF
TRBJ2-3	-	TRBD1	TRBV5-1	TGCGCCAGCAGCAACCCTACAGGGGCGACAGATACGCAGTATTTT	CASSNPTGATDTQYF
TRBJ2-3	-	TRBD1	TRBV6-1	TGTGCCAGCAGCCCGGGACAGGGGGCAGATACGCAGTATTTT	CASSPGQGADTQYF
TRBJ2-1	-	TRBD2	TRBV7-2	TGTGCCAGCAGCTTAGAGGTAGCGGGAGTACGCAATGAGCAGTTCTTC	CASSLEVAGVRNEQFF
TRBJ2-7	-	TRBD1	TRBV4-3	TGCGCCAGCAGCCAAGATCGGAGACAGGGTATCTACGAGCAGTACTTC	CASSQDRRQGIYEQYF
TRBJ1-2	-	TRBD1	TRBV29-1	TGCAGCGTTGAGGGACAGGGGATCACTAACTATGGCTACACCTTC	CSVEGQGITNYGYTF
TRBJ2-3	-	TRBD2	TRBV5-1	TGCGCCAGCAGCTCGGGACTAGCGGGGGGGCAAAATACGCAGTATTTT	CASSSGLAGGQNTQYF
TRBJ1-2	-	-	TRBV7-9	TGTGCCAGCAGCCCGGGAGGATATGGCTACACCTTC	CASSPGGYGYTF
TRBJ1-1	-	TRBD1	TRBV14	TGTGCCAGCAGCCAAGGGACAGGGGGCTATAATACTGAAGCTTTCTTT	CASSQGTGGYNTEAFF
TRBJ2-1	few	-	TRBV19	TGTGCCAGTAGGGAGGGACCCTCTATGGATGAGCAGTTCTTC	CASREGPSMDEQFF
TRBJ2-5	-	-	TRBV21-1	TGTGCCAGCAGCAAAGTCCGGCAGGGAAGACAAGAGACCCAGTACTTC	CASSKVRQGRQETQYF
TRBJ2-1	-	TRBD2	TRBV7-2	TGTGCCAGCAGCTTAGGTACTAGCGGGTACAATGAGCAGTTCTTC	CASSLGTSGYNEQFF
TRBJ1-3	-	-	TRBV10-3	TGTGCCATCAGTGACCCGAGCTCTGGAAACACCATATATTTT	CAISDPSSGNTIYF
TRBJ2-1	-	-	TRBV6-5	TGTGCCAGCAGTTCCGGCGGCGTAAGCTCCTACAATGAGCAGTTCTTC	CASSSGGVSSYNEQFF
TRBJ1-1	-	-	TRBV27	TGTGCCAGCAGTTTAGGGGGCCACACTGAAGCTTTCTTT	CASSLGGHTEAFF
TRBJ1-6	-	-	TRBV21-1	TGTGCCAGCAGCAAAGAACCCAGGTCCTATAATTCACCCCTCCACTTT	CASSKEPRSYNSPLHF